The rows below give T cell receptor beta chains drawn from one sample of a study of T cells after yellow fever vaccination. A single record per CDR3 protein comes from TCRdb applying MiXCR to the 5' RACE reads. The sample consists of 400,000 to 450,000 distinct CDR3 sequences, around 19% of them appearing once. The sample was PBMCs, taken before the yellow fever booster vaccination. The source of these receptors is a man younger than 35 who received the YFV17D yellow fever vaccine. Each CDR3 is given with its conserved first and last residue. D genes are given only for firm matches. Size values are once, few and many counts, or a class for expanded clones, and some rows have none.

j_call: TRBJ2-3; d_call: .; v_call: TRBV12-3/TRBV12-4; clone_size: few; cdr3_aa: CASSVTSVTQYF; cdr3_nt: TGTGCCAGCAGTGTGACTAGTGTTACGCAGTATTTT
j_call: TRBJ2-1; d_call: TRBD1; v_call: TRBV7-3; clone_size: .; cdr3_aa: CASSLSHRGHSYNEQFF; cdr3_nt: TGTGCCAGCAGCTTGTCTCACAGGGGTCACTCCTACAATGAGCAGTTCTTC
j_call: TRBJ2-7; d_call: .; v_call: TRBV6-2/TRBV6-3; clone_size: few; cdr3_aa: CASSFGGPDEQYF; cdr3_nt: TGTGCCAGCAGTTTTGGGGGGCCAGACGAGCAGTACTTC
j_call: TRBJ2-2; d_call: .; v_call: TRBV11-2; clone_size: .; cdr3_aa: CASSLGENRVPGELFF; cdr3_nt: TGTGCCAGCAGCCTCGGGGAAAACAGGGTCCCCGGGGAGCTGTTTTTT
j_call: TRBJ1-2; d_call: .; v_call: TRBV6-6; clone_size: .; cdr3_aa: CASSGTSDGYTF; cdr3_nt: TGTGCCAGCAGTGGGACCTCGGACGGCTACACCTTC
j_call: TRBJ2-5; d_call: TRBD2; v_call: TRBV14; clone_size: .; cdr3_aa: CASSHGPGGETQYF; cdr3_nt: TGTGCCAGCAGCCATGGACCCGGGGGGGAGACCCAGTACTTC
j_call: TRBJ1-4; d_call: .; v_call: TRBV4-3; clone_size: .; cdr3_aa: CASSQESRGELFF; cdr3_nt: TGCGCCAGCAGCCAAGAAAGCAGGGGAGAACTGTTTTTT
j_call: TRBJ2-5; d_call: .; v_call: TRBV2; clone_size: few; cdr3_aa: CASLYWETQYF; cdr3_nt: TGTGCCAGCCTATACTGGGAGACCCAGTACTTC
j_call: TRBJ1-4; d_call: .; v_call: TRBV6-2/TRBV6-3; clone_size: once; cdr3_aa: CASSYRAADEKLFF; cdr3_nt: TGTGCCAGCAGTTACCGGGCAGCGGATGAAAAACTGTTTTTT
j_call: TRBJ2-3; d_call: .; v_call: TRBV7-2; clone_size: few; cdr3_aa: CASSFKAGTDTQYF; cdr3_nt: TGTGCCAGCAGCTTCAAAGCGGGCACAGATACGCAGTATTTT
j_call: TRBJ2-1; d_call: TRBD1; v_call: TRBV7-2; clone_size: few; cdr3_aa: CASSRQGPIIEQFF; cdr3_nt: TGTGCCAGCAGTCGACAGGGTCCTATCATTGAGCAGTTCTTC
j_call: TRBJ1-3; d_call: TRBD1; v_call: TRBV6-6; clone_size: few; cdr3_aa: CASAGTVEGNTIYF; cdr3_nt: TGTGCCAGCGCCGGGACAGTCGAGGGAAACACCATATATTTT
j_call: TRBJ2-4; d_call: TRBD2; v_call: TRBV12-3/TRBV12-4; clone_size: few; cdr3_aa: CASSSFAGGSFAKNIQYF; cdr3_nt: TGTGCCAGCAGCTCGTTTGCGGGGGGGTCCTTTGCCAAAAACATTCAGTACTTC
j_call: TRBJ1-2; d_call: .; v_call: TRBV6-1; clone_size: once; cdr3_aa: CASSDRELYGYTF; cdr3_nt: TGTGCCAGCAGTGACCGGGAACTATATGGCTACACCTTC
j_call: TRBJ1-6; d_call: TRBD1; v_call: TRBV28; clone_size: few; cdr3_aa: CASSHGTGRSPLHF; cdr3_nt: TGTGCCAGCAGTCATGGGACAGGGAGGTCACCCCTCCACTTT
j_call: TRBJ1-6; d_call: .; v_call: TRBV12-3/TRBV12-4; clone_size: .; cdr3_aa: CASSRDGTNSPLHF; cdr3_nt: TGTGCCAGCAGTCGGGACGGAACTAATTCACCCCTCCACTTT
j_call: TRBJ1-1; d_call: .; v_call: TRBV20-1; clone_size: many; cdr3_aa: CSASGGLNTEAFF; cdr3_nt: TGCAGTGCTAGTGGAGGGTTGAACACTGAAGCTTTCTTT
j_call: TRBJ2-2; d_call: TRBD1; v_call: TRBV6-5; clone_size: many; cdr3_aa: CASSYSTGAGELFF; cdr3_nt: TGTGCCAGCAGTTACTCTACAGGGGCCGGGGAGCTGTTTTTT
j_call: TRBJ1-5; d_call: .; v_call: TRBV4-2; clone_size: .; cdr3_aa: CASSQDYSQPQHF; cdr3_nt: TGTGCCAGCAGCCAAGATTATAGTCAGCCCCAGCATTTT
j_call: TRBJ2-5; d_call: .; v_call: TRBV20-1; clone_size: .; cdr3_aa: CSARDSPYRAQETQYF; cdr3_nt: TGCAGTGCTAGAGATTCCCCTTACCGCGCCCAAGAGACCCAGTACTTC
j_call: TRBJ2-2; d_call: .; v_call: TRBV7-8; clone_size: .; cdr3_aa: CASSPRQKANTGELFF; cdr3_nt: TGTGCCAGCAGCCCCCGACAAAAAGCGAACACCGGGGAGCTGTTTTTT
j_call: TRBJ2-5; d_call: .; v_call: TRBV3-1; clone_size: few; cdr3_aa: CASTPRTGEETQYF; cdr3_nt: TGTGCCAGCACCCCCCGGACGGGAGAGGAGACCCAGTACTTC
j_call: TRBJ1-1; d_call: TRBD1; v_call: TRBV29-1; clone_size: few; cdr3_aa: CSVPDRQGWTEAFF; cdr3_nt: TGCAGCGTACCCGACCGACAGGGATGGACTGAAGCTTTCTTT
j_call: TRBJ1-2; d_call: TRBD1; v_call: TRBV24-1; clone_size: few; cdr3_aa: CATSDGQGAVGYTF; cdr3_nt: TGTGCCACCAGTGATGGACAGGGGGCCGTTGGCTACACCTTC
j_call: TRBJ2-3; d_call: .; v_call: TRBV5-1; clone_size: few; cdr3_aa: CASSPGGTTADTQYF; cdr3_nt: TGCGCCAGCAGCCCTGGGGGAACCACAGCAGATACGCAGTATTTT
j_call: TRBJ1-2; d_call: .; v_call: TRBV27; clone_size: .; cdr3_aa: CASTSGGPNYGYTF; cdr3_nt: TGTGCCAGCACCTCTGGAGGGCCGAACTATGGCTACACCTTC
j_call: TRBJ2-1; d_call: TRBD2; v_call: TRBV20-1; clone_size: many; cdr3_aa: CSAPWGGSFYNEQFF; cdr3_nt: TGCAGTGCCCCGTGGGGGGGTTCGTTTTACAATGAGCAGTTCTTC
j_call: TRBJ2-1; d_call: TRBD2; v_call: TRBV10-3; clone_size: few; cdr3_aa: CAISSQRGPSYNEQFF; cdr3_nt: TGTGCCATCAGTTCTCAGCGGGGGCCCTCCTACAATGAGCAGTTCTTC
j_call: TRBJ1-1; d_call: .; v_call: TRBV9; clone_size: few; cdr3_aa: CASSVVSNTEAFF; cdr3_nt: TGTGCCAGCAGCGTAGTTAGTAACACTGAAGCTTTCTTT
j_call: TRBJ2-7; d_call: .; v_call: TRBV14; clone_size: once; cdr3_aa: CASSQDTWYYEQYF; cdr3_nt: TGTGCCAGCAGCCAAGATACGTGGTACTACGAGCAGTACTTC
j_call: TRBJ1-1; d_call: .; v_call: TRBV6-4; clone_size: many; cdr3_aa: CASSDRDNTEAFF; cdr3_nt: TGTGCCAGCAGTGACCGGGACAACACTGAAGCTTTCTTT
j_call: TRBJ2-7; d_call: .; v_call: TRBV10-3; clone_size: .; cdr3_aa: CAISDGVGVEQYF; cdr3_nt: TGTGCCATCAGTGATGGAGTGGGGGTTGAGCAGTACTTC
j_call: TRBJ2-3; d_call: .; v_call: TRBV27; clone_size: .; cdr3_aa: CASSLLSPTSTDTQYF; cdr3_nt: TGTGCCAGCAGTTTACTCAGCCCCACTAGCACAGATACGCAGTATTTT